In its sample, the clone carrying this TCR beta chain was seen a few times. Its antigen remains unidentified. This record belongs to a study of T-cell reconstitution after alpha-beta-depleted transplantation in children. Unique molecular identifiers were used to barcode this TCRbeta library. TCRdb re-called the PCR reads with MiXCR, one entry per CDR3 protein. The sample lists a few hundred thousand distinct CDR3 sequences; roughly a quarter were seen once. Overall study findings and caveats: About two months after transplant, alpha-beta T cells reportedly came from several hundred expanded graft clones.

The sequence was obtained from a boy under two years old with Wiskott-Aldrich syndrome, due to receive a stem cell transplant. Material: PBMCs, obtained before TCRalphabeta/CD19-depleted stem cell transplant.

CDR3 in DNA: TGTGCCACCAGCAGAGGACAGGGGGCCGGCTCCTATAATTCACCCCTCCACTTT. Amino acids: CATSRGQGAGSYNSPLHF. V and J are TRBV15 and TRBJ1-6; TRBD1 aligns across 10 bases. This CDR3 spans 18 amino acids. CDR1 LNHNV and CDR2 YYDKDF come from the germline V gene (reference sequence). With V trimmed by 1 base and J by 0 bases, 3 bases remained unmatched. Based on the CDR3 plus reference TRBV15 and TRBJ1-6, the full variable domain is DAMVIQNPRYQVTQFGKPVTLSCSQTLNHNVMYWYQQKSSQAPKLLFHYYDKDFNNEADTPDNFQSRRPNTSFCFLDIRSPGLGDTAMYLCATSRGQGAGSYNSPLHFGNGTRLTVT.